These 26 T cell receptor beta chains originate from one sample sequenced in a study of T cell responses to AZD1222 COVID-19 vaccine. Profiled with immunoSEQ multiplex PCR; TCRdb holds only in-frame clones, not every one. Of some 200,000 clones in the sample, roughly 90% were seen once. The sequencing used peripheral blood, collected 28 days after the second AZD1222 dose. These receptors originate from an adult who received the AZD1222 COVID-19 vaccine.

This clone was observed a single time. CDR3 in DNA: TGTGCCAGCAGTCGGGACAGGGGCGGCAATCAGCCCCAGCATTTT. Translation: CASSRDRGGNQPQHF. The chain has TRBV6-5 and TRBJ1-5, with TRBD1 identical over 10 bases. CDR1 is MNHEY and CDR2 is SVGAGI in the germline V gene. CDR3 length: 15 amino acids. V shed 5 bases and J 2 bases; nucleotides not matched to a gene: 3.

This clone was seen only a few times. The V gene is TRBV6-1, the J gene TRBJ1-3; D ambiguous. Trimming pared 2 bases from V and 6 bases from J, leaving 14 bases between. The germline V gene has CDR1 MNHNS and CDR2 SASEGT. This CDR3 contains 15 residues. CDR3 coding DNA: TGTGCCAGCAGTGAATGGGGAGCAAATTTAAACACCATATATTTT. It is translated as CASSEWGANLNTIYF.

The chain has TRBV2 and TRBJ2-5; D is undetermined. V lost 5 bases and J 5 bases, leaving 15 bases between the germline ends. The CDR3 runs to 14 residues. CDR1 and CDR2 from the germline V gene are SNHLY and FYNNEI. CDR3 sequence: CASSHGPRWETQYF. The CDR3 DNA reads TGTGCCAGCAGTCACGGTCCTCGGTGGGAGACCCAGTACTTC.

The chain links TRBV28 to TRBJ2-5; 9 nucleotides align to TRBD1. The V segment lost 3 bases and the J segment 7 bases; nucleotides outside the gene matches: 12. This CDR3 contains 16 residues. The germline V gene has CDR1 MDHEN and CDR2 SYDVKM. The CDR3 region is CASSLITGGARGTQYF. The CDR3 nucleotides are TGTGCCAGCAGTTTGATAACAGGGGGCGCCCGGGGGACCCAGTACTTC.

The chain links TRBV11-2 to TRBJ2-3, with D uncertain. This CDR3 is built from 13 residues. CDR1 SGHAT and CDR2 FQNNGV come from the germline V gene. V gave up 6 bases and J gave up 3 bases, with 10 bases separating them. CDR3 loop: CASRGKGTDTQYF. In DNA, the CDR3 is TGTGCCAGCAGGGGCAAGGGAACAGATACGCAGTATTTT.

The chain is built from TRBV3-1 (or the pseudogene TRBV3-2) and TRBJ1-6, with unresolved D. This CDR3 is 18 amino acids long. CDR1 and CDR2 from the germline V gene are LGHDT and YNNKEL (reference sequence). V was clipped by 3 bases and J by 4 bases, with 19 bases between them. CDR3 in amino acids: CASSQGPLGGLYNSPLHF. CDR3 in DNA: TGTGCCAGCAGCCAGGGTCCACTCGGTGGGCTTTATAATTCACCCCTCCACTTT.

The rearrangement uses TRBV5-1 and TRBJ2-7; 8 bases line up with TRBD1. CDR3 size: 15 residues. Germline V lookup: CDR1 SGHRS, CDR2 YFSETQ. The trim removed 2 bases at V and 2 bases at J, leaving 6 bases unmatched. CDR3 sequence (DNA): TGCGCCAGCAGCTTACCCGGGACAGGAGCCTACGAGCAGTACTTC. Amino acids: CASSLPGTGAYEQYF.

The CDR3: CASTTNPRTGPVNEKLFF. The CDR3 bases are TGTGCCAGCACCACCAACCCCCGGACAGGCCCTGTTAATGAAAAACTGTTTTTT. This chain joins TRBV11-2 and TRBJ1-4; TRBD1 agrees at 7 bases. In germline, CDR1 is SGHAT, CDR2 FQNNGV. With 7 bases clipped from V and 4 bases from J, the junction kept 18 bases outside the gene matches. The CDR3 covers 18 residues.

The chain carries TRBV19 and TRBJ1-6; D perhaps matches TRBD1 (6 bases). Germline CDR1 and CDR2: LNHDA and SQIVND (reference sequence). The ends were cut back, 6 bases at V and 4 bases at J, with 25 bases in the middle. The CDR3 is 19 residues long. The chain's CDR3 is CASRSPRYPGASYNSPLHF. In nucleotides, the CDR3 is TGTGCCAGTAGAAGCCCCCGGTACCCAGGGGCATCTTATAATTCACCCCTCCACTTT. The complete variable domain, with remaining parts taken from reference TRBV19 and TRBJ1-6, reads DGGITQSPKYLFRKEGQNVTLSCEQNLNHDAMYWYRQDPGQGLRLIYYSQIVNDFQKGDIAEGYSVSREKKESFPLTVTSAQKNPTAFYLCASRSPRYPGASYNSPLHFGNGTRLTVT.

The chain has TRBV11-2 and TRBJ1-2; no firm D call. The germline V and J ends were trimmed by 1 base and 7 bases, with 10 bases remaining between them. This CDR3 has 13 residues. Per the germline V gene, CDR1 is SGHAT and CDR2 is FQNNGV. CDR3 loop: CASSLAGGAGYTF. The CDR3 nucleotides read TGTGCCAGCAGCTTAGCCGGCGGAGCTGGCTACACCTTC.

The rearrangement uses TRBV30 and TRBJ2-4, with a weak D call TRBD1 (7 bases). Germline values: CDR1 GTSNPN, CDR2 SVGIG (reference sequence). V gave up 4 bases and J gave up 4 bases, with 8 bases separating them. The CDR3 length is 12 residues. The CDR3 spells CAWTGGKNIQYF. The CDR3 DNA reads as TGTGCCTGGACAGGGGGGAAAAACATTCAGTACTTC.

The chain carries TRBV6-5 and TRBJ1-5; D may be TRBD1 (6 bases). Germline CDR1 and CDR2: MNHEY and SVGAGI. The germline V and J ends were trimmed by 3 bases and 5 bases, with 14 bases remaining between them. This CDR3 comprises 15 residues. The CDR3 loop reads CASSYSKDRDQPQHF. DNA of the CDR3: TGTGCCAGCAGTTATTCGAAGGACAGAGATCAGCCCCAGCATTTT.

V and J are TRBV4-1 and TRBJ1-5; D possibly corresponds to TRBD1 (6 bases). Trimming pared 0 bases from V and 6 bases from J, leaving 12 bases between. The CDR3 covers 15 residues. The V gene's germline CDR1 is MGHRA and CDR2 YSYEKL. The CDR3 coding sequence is TGCGCCAGCAGCCAAGAGCGGGGGGCGAGTCAGCCCCAGCATTTT. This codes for CASSQERGASQPQHF.

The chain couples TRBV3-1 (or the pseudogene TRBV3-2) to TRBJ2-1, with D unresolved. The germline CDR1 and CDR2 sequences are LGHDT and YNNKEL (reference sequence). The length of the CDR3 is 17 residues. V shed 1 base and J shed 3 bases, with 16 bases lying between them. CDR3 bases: TGTGCCAGCAGCCAAGTACCAGGTAGGTTGGTCTACAATGAGCAGTTCTTC. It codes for CASSQVPGRLVYNEQFF.

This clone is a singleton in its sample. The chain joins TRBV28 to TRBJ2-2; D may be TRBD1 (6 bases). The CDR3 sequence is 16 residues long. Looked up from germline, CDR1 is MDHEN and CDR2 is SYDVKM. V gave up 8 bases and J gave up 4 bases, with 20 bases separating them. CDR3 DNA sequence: TGTGCCAGCGTCCCAGGGGCGATCGCGGGCACCGGGGAGCTGTTTTTT. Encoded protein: CASVPGAIAGTGELFF. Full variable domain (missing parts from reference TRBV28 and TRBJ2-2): DVKVTQSSRYLVKRTGEKVFLECVQDMDHENMFWYRQDPGLGLRLIYFSYDVKMKEKGDIPEGYSVSREKKERFSLILESASTNQTSMYLCASVPGAIAGTGELFFGEGSRLTVL.

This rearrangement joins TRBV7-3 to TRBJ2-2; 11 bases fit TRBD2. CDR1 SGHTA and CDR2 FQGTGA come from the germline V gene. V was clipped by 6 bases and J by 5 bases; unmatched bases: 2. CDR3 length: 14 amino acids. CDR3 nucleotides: TGTGCCAGCAGTAGCGGGAGGGGAACCGGGGAGCTGTTTTTT. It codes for CASSSGRGTGELFF.

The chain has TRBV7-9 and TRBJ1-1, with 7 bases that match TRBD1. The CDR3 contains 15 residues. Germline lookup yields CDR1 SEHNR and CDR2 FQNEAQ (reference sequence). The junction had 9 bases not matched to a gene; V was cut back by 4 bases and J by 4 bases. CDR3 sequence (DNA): TGTGCCAGCAGCTCACCAACCCCAGGGGGCACTGAAGCTTTCTTT. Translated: CASSSPTPGGTEAFF.

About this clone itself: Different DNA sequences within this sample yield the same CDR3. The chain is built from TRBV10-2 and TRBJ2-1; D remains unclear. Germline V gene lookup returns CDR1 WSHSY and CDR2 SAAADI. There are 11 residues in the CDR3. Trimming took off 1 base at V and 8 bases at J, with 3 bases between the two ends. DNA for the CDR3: TGCGCCAGCAGTGAGTTCGATGAGCAGTTCTTC. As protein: CASSEFDEQFF.

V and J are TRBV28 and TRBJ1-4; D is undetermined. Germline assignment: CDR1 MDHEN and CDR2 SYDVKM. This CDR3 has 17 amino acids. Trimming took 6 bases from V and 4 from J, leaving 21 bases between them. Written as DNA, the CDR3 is TGTGCCAGCAGCAGTAGGGCTCTAGGACTGCGTAATGAAAAACTGTTTTTT. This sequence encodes CASSSRALGLRNEKLFF.

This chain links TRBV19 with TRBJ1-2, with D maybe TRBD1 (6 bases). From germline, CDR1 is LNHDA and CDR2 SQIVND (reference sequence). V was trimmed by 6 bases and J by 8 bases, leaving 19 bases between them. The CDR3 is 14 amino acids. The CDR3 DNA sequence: TGTGCCAGTAGCCCCAGGGGAGGCCTAGGAGGCTACACCTTC. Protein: CASSPRGGLGGYTF.

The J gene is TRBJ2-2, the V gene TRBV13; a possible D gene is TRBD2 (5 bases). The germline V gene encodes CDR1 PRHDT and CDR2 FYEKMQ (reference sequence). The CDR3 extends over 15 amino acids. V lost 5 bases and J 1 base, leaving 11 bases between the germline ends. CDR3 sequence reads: CASSGLNENTGELFF. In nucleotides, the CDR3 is TGTGCCAGCAGCGGACTCAACGAGAACACCGGGGAGCTGTTTTTT.

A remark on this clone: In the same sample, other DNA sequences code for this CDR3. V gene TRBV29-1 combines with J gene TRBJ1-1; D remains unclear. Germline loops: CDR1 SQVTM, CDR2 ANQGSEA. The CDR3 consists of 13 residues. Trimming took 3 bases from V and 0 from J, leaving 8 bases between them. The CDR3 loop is CSVEGRMNTEAFF. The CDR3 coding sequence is TGCAGCGTTGAGGGGAGAATGAACACTGAAGCTTTCTTT.

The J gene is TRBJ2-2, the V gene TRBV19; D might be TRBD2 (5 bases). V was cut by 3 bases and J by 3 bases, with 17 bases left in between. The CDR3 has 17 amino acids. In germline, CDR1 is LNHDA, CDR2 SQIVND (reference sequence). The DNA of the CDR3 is TGTGCCAGTAGTATTCCCCCCCAAGGGAGATACACCGGGGAGCTGTTTTTT. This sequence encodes CASSIPPQGRYTGELFF.

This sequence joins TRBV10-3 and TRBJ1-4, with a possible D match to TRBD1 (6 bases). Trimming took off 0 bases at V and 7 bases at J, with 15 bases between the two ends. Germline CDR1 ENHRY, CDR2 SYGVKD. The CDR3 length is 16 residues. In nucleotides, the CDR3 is TGTGCCATCAGTGAGTCGAGGAAAGGGGGTCCTGAAAAACTGTTTTTT. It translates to CAISESRKGGPEKLFF.

CDR3 nucleotides: TGTGCCAGCAGTTTAATTCCCTCGACAGGTCTCAGAGAGACCCAGTACTTC. Its translation: CASSLIPSTGLRETQYF. This chain joins TRBV28 and TRBJ2-5, with D tentatively TRBD1 (6 bases). V was shortened by 2 bases and J by 4 bases, with 20 bases between the two germline ends. The CDR3 is made up of 17 amino acids. Germline CDR1 is MDHEN and CDR2 is SYDVKM.

The CDR3 protein is CASSLDGGGYEQYF. CDR3 nucleotides: TGTGCCAGCAGCTTAGACGGCGGGGGCTACGAGCAGTACTTC. J is TRBJ2-7 and V is TRBV11-2; 7 bases line up with TRBD2. V trimming: 0 bases; J trimming: 3 bases; junction bases outside the gene matches: 2. Germline V CDR1 and CDR2: SGHAT, FQNNGV. The CDR3 loop spans 14 amino acids. Variable domain in full (rest from reference TRBV11-2 and TRBJ2-7): EAGVAQSPRYKIIEKRQSVAFWCNPISGHATLYWYQQILGQGPKLLIQFQNNGVVDDSQLPKDRFSAERLKGVDSTLKIQPAKLEDSAVYLCASSLDGGGYEQYFGPGTRLTVT.